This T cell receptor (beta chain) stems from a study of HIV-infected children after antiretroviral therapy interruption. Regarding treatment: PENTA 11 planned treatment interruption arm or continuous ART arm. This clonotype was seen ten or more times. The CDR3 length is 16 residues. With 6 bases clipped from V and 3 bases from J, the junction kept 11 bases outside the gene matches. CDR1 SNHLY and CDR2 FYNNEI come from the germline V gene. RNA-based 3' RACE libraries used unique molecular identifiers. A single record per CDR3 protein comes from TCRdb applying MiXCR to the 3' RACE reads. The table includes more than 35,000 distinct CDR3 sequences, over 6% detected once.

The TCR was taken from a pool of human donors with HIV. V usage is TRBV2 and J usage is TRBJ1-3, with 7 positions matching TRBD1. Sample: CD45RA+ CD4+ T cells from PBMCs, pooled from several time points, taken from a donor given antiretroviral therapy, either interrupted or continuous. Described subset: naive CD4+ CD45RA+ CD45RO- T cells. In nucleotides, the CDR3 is TGTGCCAGCAGAGCTATGGACAGGATTAATGGAAACACCATATATTTT. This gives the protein CASRAMDRINGNTIYF.